The source of this T cell receptor beta chain is a study of T cells after yellow fever vaccination. As for the study in general: SMART-Seq v4 Ultra Low Input served to prepare low-cell-number fractions. Study-wide points: CD4 and CD8 compartments shared a small share of clonotypes, likely from convergent recombination.

Production of TCR cDNA was by 5'RACE template switching, which also added a universal primer site and UMIs. MiXCR, run by TCRdb on the 5' RACE reads, gives a single entry per CDR3 protein. The sample includes 500,000 to 650,000 distinct CDR3 sequences, approximately 13% of them seen just once. This clonotype has more than one count but fewer than ten. Its antigen is unknown. This clonotype was sampled from a man aged 25 to 40 who received the YFV17D yellow fever vaccine. Sequenced here: PBMCs, sampled on the day of the yellow fever booster vaccination.

The CDR3 here is CASSVVEQFF. DNA for the CDR3: TGTGCCAGCAGCGTGGTTGAGCAGTTCTTC. The chain joins TRBV28 to TRBJ2-1; D unclear. The ends were cut back, 6 bases at V and 9 bases at J, with 6 bases in the middle. This CDR3 has 10 amino acids. CDR1 and CDR2 from the germline V gene are MDHEN and SYDVKM. The variable domain in full, completed from reference TRBV28 and TRBJ2-1, reads DVKVTQSSRYLVKRTGEKVFLECVQDMDHENMFWYRQDPGLGLRLIYFSYDVKMKEKGDIPEGYSVSREKKERFSLILESASTNQTSMYLCASSVVEQFFGPGTRLTVL.